The clone carrying this T cell receptor (beta chain) was seen only once. Reverse transcription of roughly 0.5 to 1 ug RNA used random hexamers. Using its own MiXCR run on the immunoSEQ multiplex PCR reads, TCRdb lists one record per CDR3 protein. The sample has approximately 190,000 distinct CDR3 sequences, approximately 95% seen once; the top ten hold 0.075% to 0.1%. This sample was included in a study of CD8 T cells in Susac syndrome. Study at large: Sequenced Susac syndrome patients included roughly 6 with active disease and eight who were in remission.

This CDR3 is 13 amino acids long. CDR1 and CDR2 (germline): SSHAT, FNYEAQ (reference sequence). The V end lost 3 bases, the J end lost 3 bases, and 8 bases lay between the germline ends. The chain joins TRBV7-7 to TRBJ2-5, with D possibly matching TRBD1 (6 bases). The source of this sequence is a human donor with Susac syndrome. Sequenced input: CD4+ T cells from PBMCs. The CDR3 nucleotides read TGTGCCAGCAGCTTCGGACAGAAAGAGACCCAGTACTTC. Translation: CASSFGQKETQYF.